These 18 T cell receptor beta chains share one sample of origin, sequenced in a study of cytomegalovirus exposure and HLA in healthy donors. Sequenced by immunoSEQ multiplex PCR; TCRdb stores in-frame clones only, minus some. The table lists 250,000 to 300,000 clones, about 86% of them singletons. The sample consisted of PBMCs. The receptors here all came from a woman younger than 35 in good health and CMV-seronegative.

This sequence joins TRBV23-1 and TRBJ1-4, with a possible D match to TRBD1 (5 bases). TRBV23-1 is sorted into the ORF group, with uncertain function. V lost 0 bases to trimming and J lost 5 bases, with 10 bases between them. There are 15 residues in the CDR3. The CDR3, as DNA: TGCGCCAGCAGTCAATCGGAGACAGTAAATGAAAAACTGTTTTTT. It codes for CASSQSETVNEKLFF.

This chain joins TRBV6-5 and TRBJ1-2, with a weak D call TRBD1 (5 bases). Between the trimmed V and J ends, which lost 4 bases and 0 bases, there was a span of 9 bases. CDR1 and CDR2 (germline): MNHEY, SVGAGI. The CDR3 runs 14 residues. The CDR3 coding sequence is TGTGCCAGCAGTTGGGGCAGCTCTAACTATGGCTACACCTTC. It translates to CASSWGSSNYGYTF.

This rearrangement joins TRBV10-3 to TRBJ2-2; the D gene is possibly TRBD2 (6 bases). Germline CDR1 ENHRY, CDR2 SYGVKD. This CDR3 region has 15 residues. Trimming removed 4 bases from V and 0 bases from J, with 9 bases in between. The CDR3 region has the DNA TGTGCCATCAGTGGGGGGGAATCGAACACCGGGGAGCTGTTTTTT. Protein sequence: CAISGGESNTGELFF.

V gene TRBV5-1 combines with J gene TRBJ2-1; 8 nucleotides match TRBD2. This CDR3 comprises 18 residues. Trimming took 0 bases from V and 2 from J; bases not matched to a gene: 10. Germline CDR1 SGHRS, CDR2 YFSETQ. The CDR3 sequence: CASSLALEGGRTYNEQFF. DNA for the CDR3: TGCGCCAGCAGCTTGGCGTTAGAGGGCGGGAGGACCTACAATGAGCAGTTCTTC.

The rearrangement links TRBV11-2 to TRBJ2-2; 10 nucleotides match TRBD2. With V trimmed by 6 bases and J by 2 bases, 3 bases remained unmatched. The CDR3 has 15 residues. From germline, CDR1 is SGHAT and CDR2 FQNNGV. CDR3 region: CASRWTSGNTGELFF. The DNA for the CDR3 is TGTGCCAGCAGGTGGACTAGCGGAAACACCGGGGAGCTGTTTTTT.

This chain uses TRBV25-1 with TRBJ2-7, with TRBD1 as a possible D gene (6 bases). V was clipped by 2 bases and J by 6 bases, with 11 bases between them. The V gene's germline CDR1 is MGHDK and CDR2 SYGVNS. The CDR3 consists of 13 residues. CDR3 nucleotide sequence: TGTGCCAGCAGTGAAACAGGGAAAGGCGAGCAGTACTTC. This encodes CASSETGKGEQYF.

The gene calls are TRBV5-8 and TRBJ2-4, with 7 bases identical to TRBD1. Losses at the gene ends were 4 bases for V and 0 bases for J; bases not matched to a gene: 4. Looked up from germline, CDR1 is SGHTS and CDR2 is YDEGEE. The CDR3 is 15 amino acids. The chain's CDR3 is CASSVGQLAKNIQYF. DNA for the CDR3: TGTGCCAGCAGCGTGGGACAGCTAGCCAAAAACATTCAGTACTTC. Supplemented by reference TRBV5-8 and TRBJ2-4, the full variable domain reads EAGVTQSPTHLIKTRGQQATLRCSPISGHTSVYWYQQALGLGLQFLLWYDEGEERNRGNFPPRFSGRQFPNYSSELNVNALELEDSALYLCASSVGQLAKNIQYFGAGTRLSVL.

The rearrangement uses TRBV7-2 and TRBJ1-5; 7 nucleotides agree with TRBD1. The junction had 9 bases not matched to a gene; V was cut back by 1 base and J by 3 bases. The CDR3 consists of 17 residues. Germline-derived CDR1 and CDR2 are SGHTA and FQGNSA. CDR3 sequence reads: CASSLGSGGGFNQPQHF. For the CDR3, the DNA is TGTGCCAGCAGCTTAGGATCTGGAGGGGGCTTCAATCAGCCCCAGCATTTT.

The gene calls are TRBV7-2 and TRBJ1-1; tentative D call: TRBD1 (5 bases). The germline V gene has CDR1 SGHTA and CDR2 FQGNSA. The CDR3 is made up of 15 amino acids. The V end was cut by 3 bases, the J end by 1 base, with 12 bases between. The DNA for the CDR3 is TGTGCCAGCAGCTTGATGCCGACAGCGAACACTGAAGCTTTCTTT. Its translation is CASSLMPTANTEAFF.

The chain carries TRBV5-6 and TRBJ2-1; D unclear. Trimming stripped 4 bases from V and 4 bases from J, with 3 bases between. The CDR3 has 11 residues. The germline V gene encodes CDR1 SGHDT and CDR2 YYEEEE. The chain's CDR3 is CASSLYNEQFF. In DNA form, the CDR3 reads TGTGCCAGCAGCCTGTACAATGAGCAGTTCTTC.

The gene calls are TRBV6-5 and TRBJ1-1, with a tentative D call TRBD1 (6 bases). Between the trimmed V and J ends, which lost 0 bases and 0 bases, there was a span of 11 bases. The CDR3 runs to 16 residues. Germline V lookup: CDR1 MNHEY, CDR2 SVGAGI. In DNA, the CDR3 is TGTGCCAGCAGTTACTCTTCCACAGGGATGAACACTGAAGCTTTCTTT. It encodes CASSYSSTGMNTEAFF.

The chain couples TRBV11-2 to TRBJ1-1, with a possible D match to TRBD1 (5 bases). The length of the CDR3 is 15 residues. Germline-derived CDR1 and CDR2 are SGHAT and FQNNGV. The V end lost 7 bases, the J end lost 6 bases, and 21 bases lay between the germline ends. The CDR3 loop is CASTPRRGKGAEAFF. CDR3 in DNA: TGTGCCAGCACCCCTAGGCGCGGGAAAGGGGCTGAAGCTTTCTTT. The full variable domain, its missing parts supplied by reference TRBV11-2 and TRBJ1-1, is EAGVAQSPRYKIIEKRQSVAFWCNPISGHATLYWYQQILGQGPKLLIQFQNNGVVDDSQLPKDRFSAERLKGVDSTLKIQPAKLEDSAVYLCASTPRRGKGAEAFFGQGTRLTVV.

This chain uses TRBV30 with TRBJ2-1; weak D call: TRBD2 (6 bases). CDR1 is GTSNPN, CDR2 SVGIG, per germline (reference sequence). Trimming removed 4 bases from V and 3 bases from J, with 16 bases in between. There are 15 residues in the CDR3. CDR3 sequence reads: CAWKFAGKFYNEQFF. CDR3 coding DNA: TGTGCCTGGAAGTTTGCGGGGAAGTTCTACAATGAGCAGTTCTTC.

This clone was observed a single time. The chain carries TRBV11-3 and TRBJ2-7; TRBD2 matches at 14 bases. Germline V gives CDR1 SGHNT, CDR2 YENEEA. The trim removed 5 bases at V and 6 bases at J, leaving 6 bases unmatched. The CDR3 covers 15 residues. CDR3: CASSPGLAGDSEQYF. DNA for the CDR3: TGTGCCAGCAGCCCGGGACTAGCGGGAGATTCCGAGCAGTACTTC.

This clone was seen a single time. The chain has TRBV28 and TRBJ2-3; a weak D match, TRBD1 (6 bases). V lost 1 base and J lost 4, with 9 bases in between. CDR1 is MDHEN and CDR2 is SYDVKM in the germline V gene. The CDR3 consists of 14 residues. The CDR3 is CASSLSRGPDTQYF. DNA for the CDR3: TGTGCCAGCAGTTTATCCAGGGGCCCAGATACGCAGTATTTT.

This rearrangement joins TRBV4-3 to TRBJ2-7; 9 nucleotides line up with TRBD2. The CDR3 has 17 residues. The J segment lost 6 bases and the V segment lost 1 base, leaving 13 bases of the junction unmatched. Germline V lookup: CDR1 LGHNA, CDR2 YSLEER. CDR3 DNA: TGCGCCAGCAGCCAAGCCTACTGGGGACTAGCTGCCCGCGAGCAGTACTTC. Translating gives CASSQAYWGLAAREQYF.

The V call is TRBV29-1, the J call TRBJ2-5; possible D gene TRBD1, 7 bases. Trimming pared 7 bases from V and 4 bases from J, leaving 25 bases between. Germline V gives CDR1 SQVTM, CDR2 ANQGSEA. The CDR3 has 16 amino acids. This chain's CDR3 is CSAPGRQGGPLETQYF. Here the CDR3 DNA reads TGCAGCGCGCCCGGCCGACAGGGAGGTCCCCTAGAGACCCAGTACTTC.

The rearrangement joins TRBV6-1 to TRBJ2-7; 7 nucleotides align to TRBD1. CDR1 and CDR2 (germline): MNHNS, SASEGT. J was trimmed by 6 bases and V by 6 bases; bases with no gene match: 2. This CDR3 comprises 11 residues. CDR3 sequence: CASRGTAEQYF. CDR3 coding DNA: TGTGCCAGCAGAGGGACAGCCGAGCAGTACTTC.